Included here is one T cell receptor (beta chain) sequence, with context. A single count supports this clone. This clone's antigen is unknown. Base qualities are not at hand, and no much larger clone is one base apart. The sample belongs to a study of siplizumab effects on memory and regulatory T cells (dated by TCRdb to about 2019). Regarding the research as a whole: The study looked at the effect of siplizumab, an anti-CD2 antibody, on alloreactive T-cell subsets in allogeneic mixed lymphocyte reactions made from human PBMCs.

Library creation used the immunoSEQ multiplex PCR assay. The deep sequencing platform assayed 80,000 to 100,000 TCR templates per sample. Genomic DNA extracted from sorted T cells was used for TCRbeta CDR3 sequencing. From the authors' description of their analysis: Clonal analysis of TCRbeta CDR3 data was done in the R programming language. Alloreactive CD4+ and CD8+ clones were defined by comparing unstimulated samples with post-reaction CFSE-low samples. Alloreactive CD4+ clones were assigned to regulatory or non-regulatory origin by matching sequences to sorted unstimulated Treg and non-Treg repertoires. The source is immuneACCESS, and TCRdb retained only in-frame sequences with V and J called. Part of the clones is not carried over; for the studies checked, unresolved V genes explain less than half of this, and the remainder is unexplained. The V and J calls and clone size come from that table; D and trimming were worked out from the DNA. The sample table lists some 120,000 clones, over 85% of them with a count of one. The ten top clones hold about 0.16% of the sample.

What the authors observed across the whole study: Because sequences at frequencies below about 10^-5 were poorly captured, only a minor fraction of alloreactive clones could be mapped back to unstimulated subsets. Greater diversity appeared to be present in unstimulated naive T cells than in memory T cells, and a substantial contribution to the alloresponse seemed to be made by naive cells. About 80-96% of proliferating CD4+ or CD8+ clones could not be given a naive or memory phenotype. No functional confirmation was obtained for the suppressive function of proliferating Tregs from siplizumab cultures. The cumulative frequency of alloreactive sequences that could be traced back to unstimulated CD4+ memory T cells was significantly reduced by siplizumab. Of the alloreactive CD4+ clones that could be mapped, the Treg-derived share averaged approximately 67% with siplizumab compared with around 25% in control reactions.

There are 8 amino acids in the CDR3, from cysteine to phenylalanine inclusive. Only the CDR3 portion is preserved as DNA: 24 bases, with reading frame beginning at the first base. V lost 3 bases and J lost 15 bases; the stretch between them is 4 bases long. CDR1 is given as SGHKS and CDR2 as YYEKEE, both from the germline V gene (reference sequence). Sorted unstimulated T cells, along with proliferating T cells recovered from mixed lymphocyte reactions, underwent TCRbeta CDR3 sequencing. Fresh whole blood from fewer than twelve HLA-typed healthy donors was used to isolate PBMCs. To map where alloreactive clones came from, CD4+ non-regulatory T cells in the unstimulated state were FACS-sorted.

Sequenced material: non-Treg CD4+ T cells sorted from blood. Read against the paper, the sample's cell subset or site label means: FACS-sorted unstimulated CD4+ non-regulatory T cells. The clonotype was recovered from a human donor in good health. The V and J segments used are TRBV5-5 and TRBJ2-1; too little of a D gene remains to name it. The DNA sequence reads TGTGCCAGCAGCTCCTGGTTCTTC. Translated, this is CASSSWFF.